The text below deals with one TCR beta chain. Its antigen is currently unknown. This record comes from a study of cytomegalovirus exposure and HLA in healthy donors. Study outcomes and limitations: There were under 200 TCR beta chains listed as cytomegalovirus-associated. Among TCR beta chains of equal frequency, HLA-associated ones were more clonally expanded in a later analysis. The study reported that TCR beta sequences accurately predicted HLA-A and HLA-B alleles in most subjects.

PCR amplification relied on 60 Vbeta primers (plus 13 Jbeta primers). TCRdb's copy holds only in-frame clones and misses some; the assay was immunoSEQ multiplex PCR. The sample consists of fewer than 250,000 clones, around four fifths of them appearing once. Donors were nominally healthy when sampled, though unrecorded immune exposures were likely. The germline gives CDR1 MGHDK, CDR2 SYGVNS. The trim removed 3 bases at V and 2 bases at J, leaving 3 bases unmatched. The CDR3 totals 16 residues. This clonotype was sampled from a man in his forties or fifties in good health and CMV-seropositive. Sequencing was performed on PBMCs. J is TRBJ2-1 and V is TRBV25-1; 11 positions agree with TRBD2. The CDR3 bases are TGTGCCAGCAGTGACGTTAGCGGGAGGGCCTACAATGAGCAGTTCTTC. The encoded protein is CASSDVSGRAYNEQFF.